These T cell receptor beta chains were read from a single sample in a study of CD8+ T cells in alopecia areata. Data came from immunoSEQ multiplex PCR; TCRdb stores just in-frame clones and leaves some out. The table shows 150,000 or so clones, with 80% to 90% occurring only once. The sequencing here drew on CD8+ T cells sorted from blood, taken at week 0. These receptors all stem from a human donor with alopecia areata. Each CDR3 is given with its conserved first and last residue. The D gene is left open where the match is weak. Size tells how often a clone was seen (once, few, many) or the class of an expanded clone, and some rows leave it out.

TRBD1,few,TRBJ2-7,TRBV29-1,CSVVIRDRAYEQYF,TGCAGCGTTGTTATTCGGGACAGGGCCTACGAGCAGTACTTC
TRBD1,.,TRBJ1-6,TRBV2,CASSDGQGNSPLHF,TGTGCCAGCAGTGATGGACAGGGTAATTCACCCCTCCACTTT
.,.,TRBJ2-7,TRBV5-4,CASSSWGVDEQYF,TGTGCCAGCAGCTCATGGGGGGTAGACGAGCAGTACTTC
TRBD2,.,TRBJ2-7,TRBV11-2,CASSFDTLAGLSYEQYF,TGTGCCAGCAGCTTTGATACACTAGCGGGTCTCTCCTACGAGCAGTACTTC
TRBD2,.,TRBJ2-7,TRBV19,CASSPGTSGYEQYF,TGTGCCAGTAGTCCCGGGACTAGTGGCTACGAGCAGTACTTC
TRBD1,.,TRBJ2-7,TRBV15,CATKTGGSYEQYF,TGTGCCACCAAGACAGGGGGCTCCTACGAGCAGTACTTC
.,.,TRBJ2-1,TRBV14,CASSSHGVSYNEQFF,TGTGCCAGCAGCTCCCACGGGGTCTCGTATAATGAGCAGTTCTTC
.,.,TRBJ1-2,TRBV30,CAWGPSVPGYTF,TGTGCCTGGGGACCGTCAGTCCCTGGCTACACCTTC
.,.,TRBJ2-3,TRBV6-4,CASSLSGDTDTQYF,TGTGCCAGCAGTCTTAGCGGAGACACAGATACGCAGTATTTT
.,.,TRBJ1-5,TRBV4-1,CASSQGDVEYQPQHF,TGCGCCAGCAGCCAAGGAGACGTAGAGTATCAGCCCCAGCATTTT
.,.,TRBJ2-5,TRBV5-6,CASSLGIDRLQETQYF,TGTGCCAGCAGCTTGGGCATCGACAGGCTACAAGAGACCCAGTACTTC
TRBD2,.,TRBJ2-7,TRBV27,CASSWGGEQYF,TGTGCCAGCAGTTGGGGGGGCGAGCAGTACTTC
TRBD2,.,TRBJ2-1,TRBV15,CATSTIAGGLYNEQFF,TGTGCCACCAGCACGATAGCGGGCGGCCTTTACAATGAGCAGTTCTTC
.,.,TRBJ2-7,TRBV7-8,CASSLIGYSSYEQYF,TGTGCCAGCAGCCTGATAGGATATAGCTCCTACGAGCAGTACTTC
.,.,TRBJ1-6,TRBV19,CVSSIGNSPLHF,TGTGTCAGTAGTATCGGGAATTCACCCCTCCACTTT
.,.,TRBJ2-7,TRBV2,CASMSWGAYEQYF,TGTGCCAGCATGTCTTGGGGGGCCTACGAGCAGTACTTC
.,.,TRBJ1-4,TRBV9,CASSAWGQAGEKLFF,TGTGCCAGCAGCGCGTGGGGGCAGGCAGGTGAAAAACTGTTTTTT
TRBD1,.,TRBJ2-2,TRBV9,CASSVHSGRGSLIGELFF,TGTGCCAGCAGCGTCCATTCCGGCAGGGGGTCCCTGATCGGGGAGCTGTTTTTT
.,.,TRBJ1-2,TRBV27,CASTTGTTEGYTF,TGTGCCAGCACTACCGGGACAACTGAGGGCTACACCTTC
.,.,TRBJ2-7,TRBV10-3,CAISDNYRSSYEQYF,TGTGCCATCAGTGACAATTACAGGAGCTCCTACGAGCAGTACTTC
.,.,TRBJ2-5,TRBV28,CASSGGDPRETQYF,TGTGCCAGCAGCGGAGGGGACCCCCGGGAGACCCAGTACTTC
TRBD2,.,TRBJ2-7,TRBV13,CASSLWASGSCEQYF,TGTGCCAGCAGCTTATGGGCTAGCGGAAGCTGCGAGCAGTACTTC
TRBD2,once,TRBJ2-2,TRBV13,CASSLGAAGGITGELFF,TGTGCCAGCAGCTTAGGCGCGGCGGGAGGAATCACCGGGGAGCTGTTTTTT
TRBD1,.,TRBJ1-2,TRBV19,CASSTHRGSNYGYTF,TGTGCCAGTAGTACCCACAGGGGGTCGAACTATGGCTACACCTTC
.,.,TRBJ1-5,TRBV27,CASRGTRGGNQPQHF,TGTGCCAGTCGAGGGACCCGAGGGGGCAATCAGCCCCAGCATTTT
.,.,TRBJ1-1,TRBV30,CAWSALTELMNTEAFF,TGTGCCTGGAGTGCCTTGACGGAGCTTATGAACACTGAAGCTTTCTTT
.,once,TRBJ2-1,TRBV19,CASSGLADSSYNEQFF,TGTGCCAGTAGTGGTTTAGCGGATAGCTCCTACAATGAGCAGTTCTTC
.,once,TRBJ2-1,TRBV7-9,CASTTYNEQFF,TGTGCCAGCACCACCTACAATGAGCAGTTCTTC
.,.,TRBJ2-5,TRBV6-1,CASSDPPAGTKRETQYF,TGTGCCAGCAGTGACCCCCCCGCGGGGACAAAAAGGGAGACCCAGTACTTC
TRBD2,.,TRBJ2-5,TRBV4-1,CASSLTPGTSVQETQYF,TGCGCCAGCAGCCTAACCCCCGGGACTAGCGTCCAAGAGACCCAGTACTTC
.,.,TRBJ2-1,TRBV5-1,CASSLDSYNEQFF,TGCGCCAGCAGCTTAGACAGCTACAATGAGCAGTTCTTC
.,.,TRBJ1-5,TRBV5-1,CASSPLPDQPQHF,TGCGCCAGCAGCCCCCTCCCGGATCAGCCCCAGCATTTT
.,.,TRBJ1-2,TRBV5-1,CASSLTSGDLVYTF,TGCGCCAGCAGCTTGACGTCAGGGGATCTCGTCTACACCTTC
.,.,TRBJ1-1,TRBV7-6,CASSLGEGPGNTEAFF,TGTGCCAGCAGCTTAGGTGAGGGACCCGGGAACACTGAAGCTTTCTTT
TRBD2,once,TRBJ2-7,TRBV11-2,CASSLVTSGMVYEQYF,TGTGCCAGCAGCTTAGTGACTAGCGGGATGGTCTACGAGCAGTACTTC
.,.,TRBJ2-1,TRBV7-9,CASSPTSTSGEQFF,TGTGCCAGCAGCCCTACCTCGACAAGCGGTGAGCAGTTCTTC
TRBD2,.,TRBJ2-3,TRBV2,CASKNSGDRTDTQYF,TGTGCCAGCAAAAATAGCGGGGACCGCACAGATACGCAGTATTTT
.,.,TRBJ2-7,TRBV27,CASSQQGVPYEQYF,TGTGCCAGCAGCCAACAGGGAGTACCCTACGAGCAGTACTTC
TRBD1,.,TRBJ2-5,TRBV6-5,CASSYGQGQETQYF,TGTGCCAGCAGCTATGGACAGGGTCAGGAGACCCAGTACTTC
.,.,TRBJ2-2,TRBV6-5,CASSYSTRFTGELFF,TGTGCCAGCAGTTACTCGACTCGGTTCACCGGGGAGCTGTTTTTT